This T cell receptor beta chain was found in a study of blood T cells in healthy people across ages. About the study: The template switching approach captured approximately one barcoded beta molecule for every two T cells. Whole-study findings and limits: The fall in TCR beta diversity per million T cells was roughly linear with age.

Donors were healthy Caucasian individuals from Russia aged about 6 to 90. PBMCs were isolated at a quantity of at least 6.5 million per sample. This clonotype showed up just a few times. Its antigen is unidentified. Next came a second PCR, run for about 6 to 12 cycles, which used a sample-barcoded 5' primer along with a J-beta primer mix. TCRdb re-called the 5' RACE reads through MiXCR, storing one row per CDR3 protein. The repertoire holds approximately 800,000 distinct CDR3 sequences, with around 34% as singletons. The sequencing sample was made of blood. The TCR sequence derives from a man between 18 and 35 years old in good health.

The CDR3 DNA is TGCAGCGTTGAACACCAGACTGAAGCTTTCTTT. This codes for CSVEHQTEAFF. This sequence joins TRBV29-1 and TRBJ1-1; D is ambiguous. The germline gives CDR1 SQVTM, CDR2 ANQGSEA. This CDR3 is built from 11 residues. V lost 2 bases to trimming and J lost 5 bases, with 6 bases between them. The complete variable domain, with remaining parts taken from reference TRBV29-1 and TRBJ1-1, reads SAVISQKPSRDICQRGTSLTIQCQVDSQVTMMFWYRQQPGQSLTLIATANQGSEATYESGFVIDKFPISRPNLTFSTLTVSNMSPEDSSIYLCSVEHQTEAFFGQGTRLTVV.